These 14 T cell receptor beta chains came from one sample sequenced in a study of neurological immune-mediated disorders. TCRdb redid the calling of the 5' RACE reads with MiXCR, one entry per CDR3 protein. The sample comprises fewer than 85,000 distinct CDR3 sequences, 4.5% to 5.5% of which are singletons, and about 2% rests with the top ten. The specimen sequenced was PBMCs. The receptors come from a woman between 70 and 85 years old with multiple sclerosis.

This clonotype was seen at least ten times. This sequence joins TRBV20-1 and TRBJ1-5; D uncertain. CDR3 size: 13 residues. Between the trimmed V and J ends, which lost 3 bases and 7 bases, there was a span of 13 bases. Looked up from germline, CDR1 is DFQATT and CDR2 is SNEGSKA (reference sequence). The CDR3: CSASEGIYQPQHF. CDR3 bases: TGCAGTGCTAGCGAGGGAATATACCAGCCCCAGCATTTT.

This clonotype was found many times. The chain links TRBV10-3 to TRBJ1-1; TRBD1 might be the D (5 bases). The V and J ends lost 6 bases and 5 bases respectively, with 16 bases between them. CDR1 and CDR2 (germline): ENHRY, SYGVKD. The CDR3 runs to 14 residues. The CDR3 coding sequence is TGTGCCATCAGGGGGGAGCAGGGTGGGACTGAAGCTTTCTTT. As protein: CAIRGEQGGTEAFF.

This clonotype was detected ten times or more. V and J are TRBV5-1 and TRBJ2-7; no definite D call. V lost 3 bases, J lost 2 bases, and 12 bases lay in between. This CDR3 spans 14 amino acids. Germline V CDR1 and CDR2: SGHRS, YFSETQ. This chain's CDR3 is CASSSRTVAYEQYF. The CDR3 bases are TGCGCCAGCAGCTCACGGACCGTAGCCTACGAGCAGTACTTC.

This clonotype has ten or more counts. This rearrangement joins TRBV12-3 or TRBV12-4 to TRBJ1-6; TRBD1 is a possible D gene (6 bases). The CDR3 has 14 amino acids. V shed 6 bases and J shed 7 bases, with 13 bases lying between them. This CDR3 reads CASRTGRTNSPLHF. CDR3 in DNA: TGTGCCAGCAGAACAGGGAGGACGAATTCACCCCTCCACTTT.

This clonotype was observed many times. The chain has TRBV9 and TRBJ2-1, with 9 nucleotides matching TRBD1. Per the germline V gene, CDR1 is SGDLS and CDR2 is YYNGEE. The J segment lost 6 bases and the V segment lost 4 bases, leaving 14 bases of the junction unmatched. There are 17 residues in the CDR3. Here the CDR3 reads CASSPRLGTGLANEQFF. The DNA for the CDR3 is TGTGCCAGCAGCCCCCGTCTGGGGACAGGGTTGGCCAATGAGCAGTTCTTC.

The sample holds many counts of this clonotype. This chain connects TRBV20-1 to TRBJ1-4; D ambiguous. The CDR3 has 11 amino acids. V was clipped by 0 bases and J by 7 bases, with 3 bases between them. Germline CDR1 and CDR2: DFQATT and SNEGSKA (reference sequence). The CDR3 region has the DNA TGCAGTGCTAGAGATAGTGAAAAACTGTTTTTT. The encoded protein is CSARDSEKLFF.

This clonotype occurred a few times. V usage is TRBV4-3 and J usage is TRBJ2-1, with a weak D call TRBD2 (5 bases). Germline loops: CDR1 LGHNA, CDR2 YSLEER. Deletions cut 0 bases from V and 4 bases from J, with 22 bases between. CDR3 length equals 19 residues. CDR3 in DNA: TGCGCCAGCAGCCAAGATGGTATGGGTGCGGGCGGAAGGTACAATGAGCAGTTCTTC. This gives the protein CASSQDGMGAGGRYNEQFF.

This clonotype came up many times. V and J are TRBV9 and TRBJ2-7; D is unresolved. The germline V and J ends were trimmed by 0 bases and 2 bases, with 12 bases remaining between them. Germline V gives CDR1 SGDLS, CDR2 YYNGEE. The CDR3 has 15 residues. CDR3 region: CASSVGSGGAYEQYF. The CDR3 DNA is TGTGCCAGCAGCGTAGGATCGGGTGGGGCCTACGAGCAGTACTTC. Combining the CDR3 with reference TRBV9 and TRBJ2-7 gives the whole variable domain DSGVTQTPKHLITATGQRVTLRCSPRSGDLSVYWYQQSLDQGLQFLIQYYNGEERAKGNILERFSAQQFPDLHSELNLSSLELGDSALYFCASSVGSGGAYEQYFGPGTRLTVT.

This clonotype was observed at least ten times. The chain recombines TRBV5-4 with TRBJ2-2, with 10 bases aligning to TRBD2. V was pared by 2 bases and J by 7 bases, with 8 bases of the junction left unmatched. The CDR3 contains 16 residues. In germline, CDR1 is SGHNT, CDR2 YYREEE (reference sequence). The CDR3 coding sequence is TGTGCCAGCAGCTTAAGCGGGAGGGGTTTCTTCGGGGAGCTGTTTTTT. It is translated as CASSLSGRGFFGELFF.

The rearrangement joins TRBV7-9 to TRBJ1-5; D perhaps matches TRBD1 (5 bases). V was shortened by 5 bases and J by 12 bases, with 23 bases between the two germline ends. The CDR3 length is 15 residues. The germline V gene has CDR1 SEHNR and CDR2 FQNEAQ (reference sequence). The CDR3 sequence is CASSTTGTRRGHQHF. In DNA form, the CDR3 reads TGTGCCAGCAGCACAACCGGGACCCGACGCGGGCACCAGCATTTT.

This clonotype was seen many times. The rearrangement uses TRBV5-1 and TRBJ2-3; tentative D call: TRBD2 (7 bases). CDR3 length equals 14 residues. Germline lookup yields CDR1 SGHRS and CDR2 YFSETQ. V lost 5 bases and J 2 bases, leaving 12 bases between the germline ends. CDR3 in amino acids: CASRGGANTDTQYF. DNA for the CDR3: TGCGCCAGCAGGGGGGGGGCCAACACAGATACGCAGTATTTT.

V is TRBV5-1 and J is TRBJ2-3, with D maybe TRBD2 (5 bases). V dropped 7 bases and J dropped 2 bases, with 14 bases sitting between them. Germline lookup yields CDR1 SGHRS and CDR2 YFSETQ. This CDR3 region has 14 residues. The CDR3 DNA follows: TGCGCCAGCGGTAGTGGGGAGTTCACAGATACGCAGTATTTT. It translates to CASGSGEFTDTQYF.

This clonotype was recorded a few times. The genes are TRBV12-3 or TRBV12-4 and TRBJ1-5; TRBD1 might be the D (6 bases). The CDR3 extends over 14 amino acids. Trimming shortened V by 8 bases and J by 5 bases, and 16 bases separated the two germline ends. The CDR3 is CASGPSGADQPQHF. In DNA form, the CDR3 reads TGTGCCAGCGGCCCCTCGGGGGCGGATCAGCCCCAGCATTTT.

This clonotype turned up a few times. The chain has TRBV5-1 and TRBJ2-2; TRBD2 agrees at 8 bases. The CDR3 is 15 amino acids. V was pared by 2 bases and J by 4 bases, with 4 bases of the junction left unmatched. Germline CDR1 SGHRS, CDR2 YFSETQ. The CDR3 here is CASSFPLAGTGELFF. CDR3 in DNA: TGCGCCAGCAGCTTCCCTCTAGCGGGCACCGGGGAGCTGTTTTTT. Combining the CDR3 with reference TRBV5-1 and TRBJ2-2 gives the whole variable domain KAGVTQTPRYLIKTRGQQVTLSCSPISGHRSVSWYQQTPGQGLQFLFEYFSETQRNKGNFPGRFSGRQFSNSRSEMNVSTLELGDSALYLCASSFPLAGTGELFFGEGSRLTVL.